This is a list of T cell receptor beta chains from one sample in a study of cytomegalovirus exposure and HLA in healthy donors. Clones were read by immunoSEQ multiplex PCR, and TCRdb kept only the in-frame ones, dropping some. Of approximately 180,000 clones listed, 60% to 85% are singletons. The sequencing input was PBMCs. These receptors came from a male donor in good health and CMV-seronegative. Each CDR3 is given with its conserved first and last residue. Fields, in order: CDR3 protein, CDR3 DNA, D gene, V gene, J gene, clone size. D genes are given only for firm matches. Size is stated for part of the rows, as once, few or many counts, or as a class when the clone is expanded.

CDR3 protein: CATSPGLAYGYTF
CDR3 DNA: TGTGCCACCAGCCCCGGACTGGCCTATGGCTACACCTTC
D gene: NA
V gene: TRBV15
J gene: TRBJ1-2
clone size: NA

CDR3 protein: CASGGFYEQYF
CDR3 DNA: TGTGCCAGCGGGGGGTTCTACGAGCAGTACTTC
D gene: NA
V gene: TRBV6-1
J gene: TRBJ2-7
clone size: NA

CDR3 protein: CASSARGNQPQHF
CDR3 DNA: TGTGCCAGCAGCGCCAGGGGCAATCAGCCCCAGCATTTT
D gene: NA
V gene: TRBV7-9
J gene: TRBJ1-5
clone size: NA

CDR3 protein: CASKIGEREAQPQHF
CDR3 DNA: TGTGCCAGTAAAATTGGAGAGAGGGAAGCTCAGCCCCAGCATTTT
D gene: NA
V gene: TRBV19
J gene: TRBJ1-5
clone size: NA

CDR3 protein: CASSQDPGTDEQYF
CDR3 DNA: TGCGCCAGCAGCCAAGATCCTGGGACAGACGAGCAGTACTTC
D gene: TRBD1
V gene: TRBV4-1
J gene: TRBJ2-7
clone size: NA

CDR3 protein: CASGEPGRAGNTIYF
CDR3 DNA: TGTGCCAGCGGCGAACCAGGGAGGGCTGGAAACACCATATATTTT
D gene: NA
V gene: TRBV28
J gene: TRBJ1-3
clone size: once

CDR3 protein: CSARTGTNTEAFF
CDR3 DNA: TGCAGCGCTAGGACAGGCACGAACACTGAAGCTTTCTTT
D gene: TRBD1
V gene: TRBV29-1
J gene: TRBJ1-1
clone size: few

CDR3 protein: CASSSATGGGNGYTF
CDR3 DNA: TGTGCCAGCAGCTCTGCCACGGGCGGAGGAAATGGCTACACCTTC
D gene: NA
V gene: TRBV5-4
J gene: TRBJ1-2
clone size: NA

CDR3 protein: CASSVPTGSHHYEQYF
CDR3 DNA: TGTGCCAGCAGCGTCCCGACCGGGTCCCATCACTACGAGCAGTACTTC
D gene: NA
V gene: TRBV9
J gene: TRBJ2-7
clone size: NA

CDR3 protein: CATSTGMNTEAFF
CDR3 DNA: TGCGCCACTTCGACAGGGATGAACACTGAAGCTTTCTTT
D gene: TRBD1
V gene: TRBV10-1
J gene: TRBJ1-1
clone size: NA

CDR3 protein: CASGPQGISYEQYF
CDR3 DNA: TGTGCCAGCGGTCCACAGGGGATTAGCTACGAGCAGTACTTC
D gene: TRBD1
V gene: TRBV6-6
J gene: TRBJ2-7
clone size: NA

CDR3 protein: CASGPTSGTGGRPQHF
CDR3 DNA: TGTGCTAGTGGACCCACGTCCGGGACAGGGGGTCGACCCCAGCATTTT
D gene: TRBD1
V gene: TRBV12-5
J gene: TRBJ1-5
clone size: once

CDR3 protein: CASSPRQGGQPQHF
CDR3 DNA: TGTGCCAGCAGTCCCCGACAGGGAGGTCAGCCCCAGCATTTT
D gene: TRBD1
V gene: TRBV28
J gene: TRBJ1-5
clone size: NA

CDR3 protein: CSVAWASASTYNEQFF
CDR3 DNA: TGCAGCGTTGCCTGGGCTAGCGCCAGCACCTACAATGAGCAGTTCTTC
D gene: NA
V gene: TRBV29-1
J gene: TRBJ2-1
clone size: NA

CDR3 protein: CASSSAGPLAGVTGELFF
CDR3 DNA: TGTGCCAGCAGCTCAGCGGGGCCACTAGCGGGAGTTACCGGGGAGCTGTTTTTT
D gene: TRBD2
V gene: TRBV7-2
J gene: TRBJ2-2
clone size: NA

CDR3 protein: CAISEGTGGRRAFF
CDR3 DNA: TGTGCCATCAGTGAAGGGACAGGGGGCAGGAGAGCTTTCTTT
D gene: TRBD1
V gene: TRBV10-3
J gene: TRBJ1-1
clone size: NA

CDR3 protein: CASSFINEQFF
CDR3 DNA: TGTGCCAGCAGCTTTATCAATGAGCAGTTCTTC
D gene: NA
V gene: TRBV5-4
J gene: TRBJ2-1
clone size: NA

CDR3 protein: CASSWGQGGSYEQYF
CDR3 DNA: TGTGCCAGCAGTTGGGGACAGGGGGGCTCCTACGAGCAGTACTTC
D gene: TRBD1
V gene: TRBV27
J gene: TRBJ2-7
clone size: NA

CDR3 protein: CASRSRQEGGHTQYF
CDR3 DNA: TGCGCCAGCAGGTCTCGGCAGGAGGGTGGTCATACGCAGTATTTT
D gene: NA
V gene: TRBV4-3
J gene: TRBJ2-3
clone size: NA

CDR3 protein: CASSQPNTGELFF
CDR3 DNA: TGCGCCAGCAGCCAACCTAACACCGGGGAGCTGTTTTTT
D gene: NA
V gene: TRBV4-1
J gene: TRBJ2-2
clone size: NA

CDR3 protein: CASSGGRHEQFF
CDR3 DNA: TGCGCCAGCAGTGGGGGCCGCCATGAGCAGTTCTTC
D gene: NA
V gene: TRBV10-1
J gene: TRBJ2-1
clone size: NA

CDR3 protein: CSVAEGAGGLTDTQYF
CDR3 DNA: TGCAGCGTTGCCGAGGGGGCGGGAGGACTCACAGATACGCAGTATTTT
D gene: NA
V gene: TRBV29-1
J gene: TRBJ2-3
clone size: NA

CDR3 protein: CASSRSGGGNEQFF
CDR3 DNA: TGTGCCAGCAGCCGGAGCGGGGGGGGCAATGAGCAGTTCTTC
D gene: TRBD2
V gene: TRBV6-5
J gene: TRBJ2-1
clone size: NA

CDR3 protein: CASGVTGGTDTQYF
CDR3 DNA: TGTGCTAGTGGTGTGACAGGGGGCACAGATACGCAGTATTTT
D gene: TRBD1
V gene: TRBV12-5
J gene: TRBJ2-3
clone size: NA

CDR3 protein: CASRELQGYKNTEAFF
CDR3 DNA: TGTGCCAGCAGGGAACTACAGGGATATAAGAACACTGAAGCTTTCTTT
D gene: NA
V gene: TRBV27
J gene: TRBJ1-1
clone size: NA

CDR3 protein: CSASLAGELFF
CDR3 DNA: TGCAGTGCCAGTTTGGCCGGGGAGCTGTTTTTT
D gene: NA
V gene: TRBV20-1
J gene: TRBJ2-2
clone size: NA

CDR3 protein: CAWSVGDRATDTQYF
CDR3 DNA: TGTGCCTGGAGTGTAGGGGACAGGGCCACAGATACGCAGTATTTT
D gene: TRBD1
V gene: TRBV30
J gene: TRBJ2-3
clone size: NA

CDR3 protein: CASSLVTGQKETQYF
CDR3 DNA: TGTGCCAGCAGCTTAGTGACAGGCCAAAAAGAGACCCAGTACTTC
D gene: NA
V gene: TRBV7-7
J gene: TRBJ2-5
clone size: NA

CDR3 protein: CASSEVQGVTQHF
CDR3 DNA: TGTGCCAGCAGTGAGGTCCAGGGTGTAACCCAGCATTTT
D gene: NA
V gene: TRBV6-1
J gene: TRBJ1-5
clone size: NA